The source of this T cell receptor beta chain is a study of T cell changes during pregnancy in multiple sclerosis. Profiling relied on immunoSEQ multiplex PCR, and the TCRdb table lists in-frame clones only, not all of them. Of approximately 130,000 clones listed, 90% to 95% were seen once; the top ten hold 6.2%. V was shortened by 5 bases and J by 0 bases, with 16 bases between the two germline ends. The CDR3 consists of 16 residues. Germline lookup yields CDR1 SEHNR and CDR2 FQNEAQ (reference sequence). The receptor's source is a female donor with multiple sclerosis, enrolled in a pregnancy study. V is TRBV7-9 and J is TRBJ1-2; D is perhaps TRBD1 (6 bases). This sample comprised peripheral blood, obtained before pregnancy. The CDR3 loop reads CASSPDSRFTNYGYTF. In nucleotides, the CDR3 is TGTGCCAGCAGCCCGGACAGCCGATTCACTAACTATGGCTACACCTTC.